A single sample is the source of the 3 T cell receptor beta chains below, sequenced in a study of shared clonotypes between healthy human individuals. Naive CD8 cells lacked CD45RO and underwent positive selection for CCR7, leaving out terminally differentiated effector memory CD45RA+ cells. Clones were read by immunoSEQ multiplex PCR, and TCRdb kept only the in-frame ones, dropping some. The top ten clones hold 0.9% to 1.4% of a sample with about 2 million clones, about 95% of them seen once. Sequences were obtained from naive CD8+ T cells sorted from blood. These receptors were taken from a man between 18 and 29 years old in good health.

This clone was seen once. The J gene is TRBJ2-7, the V gene TRBV15, with 9 bases matching TRBD1. In germline, CDR1 is LNHNV, CDR2 YYDKDF (reference sequence). The length of the CDR3 is 15 residues. The V gene end was trimmed by 1 base and the J gene end by 7 bases; junction bases not matched to a gene: 8. Here the CDR3 reads CATSRVGGQGGEQYF. For the CDR3, the DNA is TGTGCCACCAGCAGAGTAGGGGGACAGGGTGGGGAGCAGTACTTC.

J is TRBJ1-1 and V is TRBV14, with D possibly matching TRBD1 (5 bases). This CDR3 region has 16 residues. V lost 1 base to trimming and J lost 2 bases, with 14 bases between them. Germline V lookup: CDR1 SGHDN, CDR2 FVKESK. The CDR3 loop is CASSQVSWGVNTEAFF. The CDR3 region has the DNA TGTGCCAGCAGCCAAGTGTCTTGGGGGGTTAACACTGAAGCTTTCTTT.

The V call is TRBV4-3, the J call TRBJ2-1; 10 nucleotides match TRBD2. J gave up 6 bases and V 1 base, and 9 bases lay outside the gene matches. The CDR3 is made up of 17 amino acids. The germline V gene encodes CDR1 LGHNA and CDR2 YSLEER. The CDR3 loop reads CASSQVGVGLATNEQFF. The CDR3, as DNA: TGCGCCAGCAGCCAAGTAGGAGTGGGACTAGCGACCAATGAGCAGTTCTTC.